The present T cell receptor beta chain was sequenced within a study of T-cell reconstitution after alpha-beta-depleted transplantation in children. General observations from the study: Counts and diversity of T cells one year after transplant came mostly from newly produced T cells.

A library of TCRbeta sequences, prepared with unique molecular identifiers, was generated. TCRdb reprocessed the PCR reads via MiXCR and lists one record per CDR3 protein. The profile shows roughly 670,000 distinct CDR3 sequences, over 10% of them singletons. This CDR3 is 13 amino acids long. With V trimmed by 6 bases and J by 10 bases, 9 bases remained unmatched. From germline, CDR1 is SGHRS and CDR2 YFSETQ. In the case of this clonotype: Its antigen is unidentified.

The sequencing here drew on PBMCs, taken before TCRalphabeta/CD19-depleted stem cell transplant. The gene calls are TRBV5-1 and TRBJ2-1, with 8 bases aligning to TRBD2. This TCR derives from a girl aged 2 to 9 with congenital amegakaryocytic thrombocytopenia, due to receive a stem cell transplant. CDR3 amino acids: CASTHLAGGEQFF. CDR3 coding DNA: TGCGCCAGCACCCATCTAGCGGGCGGGGAGCAGTTCTTC. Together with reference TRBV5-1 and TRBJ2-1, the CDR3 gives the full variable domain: KAGVTQTPRYLIKTRGQQVTLSCSPISGHRSVSWYQQTPGQGLQFLFEYFSETQRNKGNFPGRFSGRQFSNSRSEMNVSTLELGDSALYLCASTHLAGGEQFFGPGTRLTVL.